These T cell receptor beta chains were read from a single sample in a study of cytomegalovirus exposure and HLA in healthy donors. Sequencing used immunoSEQ multiplex PCR; TCRdb keeps in-frame clones, though not all of them. The table includes 70,000 to 95,000 clones, about 77% detected once. The sequenced material came from PBMCs. The origin of the receptors is a man in his fifties in good health and CMV-seronegative. Both conserved end residues are part of each CDR3. Each record gives: J gene, V gene, clone size, D gene, CDR3 DNA, CDR3 protein. A D gene is named only where the DNA matches it firmly. Size tells how often a clone was seen (once, few, many) or the class of an expanded clone, and some rows leave it out.

J gene: TRBJ2-7
V gene: TRBV5-1
clone size: -
D gene: TRBD2
CDR3 DNA: TGCGCCAGCAGCTTGTCGTTAGCGGGAAGCTCCTACGAGCAGTACTTC
CDR3 protein: CASSLSLAGSSYEQYF

J gene: TRBJ2-5
V gene: TRBV7-3
clone size: once
D gene: TRBD2
CDR3 DNA: TGTGCCAGCAGCACATCAGCGGGGGGCCAAGAGACCCAGTACTTC
CDR3 protein: CASSTSAGGQETQYF

J gene: TRBJ1-5
V gene: TRBV2
clone size: -
D gene: TRBD1
CDR3 DNA: TGTGCCAGCACTGTGGGACAGGCTCTAGGTCAGCCCCAGCATTTT
CDR3 protein: CASTVGQALGQPQHF

J gene: TRBJ1-5
V gene: TRBV5-3
clone size: -
D gene: -
CDR3 DNA: TGTGCCAGAGCCCTCGGACAGCAAGGGGATCAGCCCCAGCATTTT
CDR3 protein: CARALGQQGDQPQHF

J gene: TRBJ2-5
V gene: TRBV30
clone size: few
D gene: TRBD1
CDR3 DNA: TGTGCCTGGACGAGGGGGACAGGGGTTCAAGAGACCCAGTACTTC
CDR3 protein: CAWTRGTGVQETQYF

J gene: TRBJ1-4
V gene: TRBV27
clone size: -
D gene: -
CDR3 DNA: TGTGCCAGCAGTTTATCGGGGCTCGCAGGGGAAAAACTGTTTTTT
CDR3 protein: CASSLSGLAGEKLFF

J gene: TRBJ1-1
V gene: TRBV7-6
clone size: -
D gene: TRBD1
CDR3 DNA: TGTGCCAGCAGTTCCCCGGGGACAGGGGGGGTGGCTTTCTTT
CDR3 protein: CASSSPGTGGVAFF

J gene: TRBJ2-3
V gene: TRBV9
clone size: -
D gene: -
CDR3 DNA: TGTGCCAGCAGCGTAGGGCCGTCAGGGGATACGCAGTATTTT
CDR3 protein: CASSVGPSGDTQYF

J gene: TRBJ2-5
V gene: TRBV2
clone size: -
D gene: TRBD2
CDR3 DNA: TGTGCCACCGAAGCGGGGGAGTTGACCCAGTACTTC
CDR3 protein: CATEAGELTQYF

J gene: TRBJ1-3
V gene: TRBV7-2
clone size: -
D gene: -
CDR3 DNA: TGTGCCAGCAGCGGAGGAACCGCTGGAAACACCATATATTTT
CDR3 protein: CASSGGTAGNTIYF

J gene: TRBJ2-1
V gene: TRBV5-1
clone size: -
D gene: TRBD2
CDR3 DNA: TGCGCCAGCAGTACAGCGGCGGGGGGGGAGCAGTTCTTC
CDR3 protein: CASSTAAGGEQFF

J gene: TRBJ2-2
V gene: TRBV5-1
clone size: -
D gene: -
CDR3 DNA: TGCGCCAGCAGCGGGGGGGCCACCGGGGAGCTGTTTTTT
CDR3 protein: CASSGGATGELFF

J gene: TRBJ2-7
V gene: TRBV7-2
clone size: -
D gene: -
CDR3 DNA: TGTGCCAGCAGCTTAGACCTCGGGAGCTTCTACGAGCAGTACTTC
CDR3 protein: CASSLDLGSFYEQYF

J gene: TRBJ2-7
V gene: TRBV10-1
clone size: -
D gene: -
CDR3 DNA: TGCGCCAGATTTGGCGGGGTCCCCTACGAGCAGTACTTC
CDR3 protein: CARFGGVPYEQYF

J gene: TRBJ2-7
V gene: TRBV21-1
clone size: once
D gene: -
CDR3 DNA: TGTGCCAGCAAACCGGGCCAGGGTTCCTACGAGCAGTACTTC
CDR3 protein: CASKPGQGSYEQYF

J gene: TRBJ2-2
V gene: TRBV5-6
clone size: -
D gene: -
CDR3 DNA: TGTGCCAGCAGCGGCCTGCCTGGCGGGGAGCTGTTTTTT
CDR3 protein: CASSGLPGGELFF

J gene: TRBJ2-7
V gene: TRBV5-1
clone size: -
D gene: -
CDR3 DNA: TGCGCCAGCAGCCCCCTGCCGGGTGGATACGAGCAGTACTTC
CDR3 protein: CASSPLPGGYEQYF

J gene: TRBJ2-7
V gene: TRBV19
clone size: -
D gene: TRBD2
CDR3 DNA: TGTGCCAGTAGTATAGAGGTCGGGGCGGGGGTCTCCTACGAGCAGTACTTC
CDR3 protein: CASSIEVGAGVSYEQYF

J gene: TRBJ1-3
V gene: TRBV6-5
clone size: -
D gene: -
CDR3 DNA: TGTGCCAGCAGTATAGGGACAACCGGAAACACCATATATTTT
CDR3 protein: CASSIGTTGNTIYF

J gene: TRBJ1-5
V gene: TRBV21-1
clone size: -
D gene: -
CDR3 DNA: TGTGCCAGCAGCAAATTGTCGGGGACAGGTCCGAATCAGCCCCAGCATTTT
CDR3 protein: CASSKLSGTGPNQPQHF

J gene: TRBJ1-1
V gene: TRBV5-4
clone size: -
D gene: -
CDR3 DNA: TGTGCCAGCAGCTCGACCCTACAGGGGAACACTGAAGCTTTCTTT
CDR3 protein: CASSSTLQGNTEAFF

J gene: TRBJ1-6
V gene: TRBV5-1
clone size: -
D gene: TRBD1
CDR3 DNA: TGCGCCAGCAGCACGGGACAGGGTCAATATAATTCACCCCTCCACTTT
CDR3 protein: CASSTGQGQYNSPLHF

J gene: TRBJ1-1
V gene: TRBV19
clone size: few
D gene: -
CDR3 DNA: TGTGCCAGTAGGTTGGGTGGGGGCCGAGAAGCTTTCTTT
CDR3 protein: CASRLGGGREAFF

J gene: TRBJ1-1
V gene: TRBV2
clone size: -
D gene: -
CDR3 DNA: TGTGCCAGCAGAATCACTTATGAGCGGGCCACTGAAGCTTTCTTT
CDR3 protein: CASRITYERATEAFF

J gene: TRBJ2-5
V gene: TRBV5-1
clone size: once
D gene: -
CDR3 DNA: TGCGCCAGCAGCTTGGGGGAAAGGGGAATCGAGACCCAGTACTTC
CDR3 protein: CASSLGERGIETQYF

J gene: TRBJ2-1
V gene: TRBV5-1
clone size: -
D gene: TRBD2
CDR3 DNA: TGCGCCAGCAGGGGTAGCGGGGACTACAATGAGCAGTTCTTC
CDR3 protein: CASRGSGDYNEQFF

J gene: TRBJ2-5
V gene: TRBV21-1
clone size: -
D gene: -
CDR3 DNA: TGTGCCAGCAGCAACAGGGTCCCAGAGACCCAGTACTTC
CDR3 protein: CASSNRVPETQYF

J gene: TRBJ2-7
V gene: TRBV4-2
clone size: -
D gene: TRBD2
CDR3 DNA: TGTGCCAGCAGCCAAGAATCTAGCGGGGGGTACGAGCAGTACTTC
CDR3 protein: CASSQESSGGYEQYF

J gene: TRBJ2-3
V gene: TRBV6-6
clone size: few
D gene: TRBD1
CDR3 DNA: TGTGCCAGCAGTAGGGACAGGGAGGTACTCACAGATACGCAGTATTTT
CDR3 protein: CASSRDREVLTDTQYF

J gene: TRBJ1-6
V gene: TRBV10-1
clone size: -
D gene: TRBD1
CDR3 DNA: TGCGCCAGCAGGAGCCTGACAGGGCTATCACCCCTCCACTTT
CDR3 protein: CASRSLTGLSPLHF

J gene: TRBJ1-3
V gene: TRBV7-8
clone size: -
D gene: -
CDR3 DNA: TGTGCCAGCAGGCCCACAGGATTCTCTGGAAACACCATATATTTT
CDR3 protein: CASRPTGFSGNTIYF

J gene: TRBJ2-2
V gene: TRBV25-1
clone size: -
D gene: TRBD1
CDR3 DNA: TGTGCCAGCAGTCAAAGGACAGGGTCGAACACCGGGGAGCTGTTTTTT
CDR3 protein: CASSQRTGSNTGELFF

J gene: TRBJ2-3
V gene: TRBV5-1
clone size: -
D gene: TRBD2
CDR3 DNA: TGCGCCAGCAGCTTGGCGGGGGGGAAAACAGATACGCAGTATTTT
CDR3 protein: CASSLAGGKTDTQYF

J gene: TRBJ2-7
V gene: TRBV27
clone size: -
D gene: TRBD1
CDR3 DNA: TGTGCCAGCTCCGAGGGTGTGGACAGGCCTCACGAGCAGTACTTC
CDR3 protein: CASSEGVDRPHEQYF

J gene: TRBJ2-1
V gene: TRBV7-9
clone size: -
D gene: TRBD2
CDR3 DNA: TGTTCCAGCAAAGGGGGAGCGGGGGGTGAGCAGTTCTTC
CDR3 protein: CSSKGGAGGEQFF

J gene: TRBJ1-4
V gene: TRBV5-4
clone size: -
D gene: -
CDR3 DNA: TGTGCCAGCAGCTTCGGCGGCCTTAATGAAAAACTGTTTTTT
CDR3 protein: CASSFGGLNEKLFF

J gene: TRBJ1-1
V gene: TRBV19
clone size: -
D gene: -
CDR3 DNA: TGTGCCAGTAGTGCCCGACAGGCCATCCCTCCTTGGGGTACTGAAGCTTTCTTT
CDR3 protein: CASSARQAIPPWGTEAFF

J gene: TRBJ1-2
V gene: TRBV10-3
clone size: few
D gene: -
CDR3 DNA: TGTGCCATCAGCCCCCACGGGAAAGCCTACTATGGCTACACCTTC
CDR3 protein: CAISPHGKAYYGYTF

J gene: TRBJ1-5
V gene: TRBV18
clone size: -
D gene: -
CDR3 DNA: TGTGCCAGCTCACTAGACACCAAGAGTCAGCCCCAGCATTTT
CDR3 protein: CASSLDTKSQPQHF